The 15 T cell receptor beta chains below all came from one sample that was sequenced in a study of cytomegalovirus exposure and HLA in healthy donors. Primers: 60 Vbeta forward and 13 Jbeta reverse. TCRdb keeps only in-frame clones here, not all; method: immunoSEQ multiplex PCR. The sample has 200,000 or so clones, 76% seen once. The source material was PBMCs. Every receptor here comes from a man aged 18 to 29 in good health and CMV-seronegative.

The chain combines TRBV6-5 with TRBJ1-6; D call uncertain. V dropped 2 bases and J dropped 7 bases, with 12 bases sitting between them. This CDR3 has 15 amino acids. The V gene's germline CDR1 is MNHEY and CDR2 SVGAGI. The CDR3 DNA sequence: TGTGCCAGCAGTTACCGGGGTTTGGGGAATTCACCCCTCCACTTT. Translation gives CASSYRGLGNSPLHF.

J is TRBJ2-5 and V is TRBV2, with D perhaps TRBD2 (6 bases). The CDR3 loop spans 14 amino acids. Trimming took 6 bases from V and 5 from J, leaving 16 bases between them. Per germline, CDR1 SNHLY and CDR2 FYNNEI. The CDR3 DNA sequence: TGTGCCAGCAGGAAGGGGACTTCACGGGAGACCCAGTACTTC. It encodes CASRKGTSRETQYF.

This chain links TRBV19 with TRBJ1-5; 10 nucleotides agree with TRBD1. J lost 1 base, V lost 4 bases, and 4 bases had no gene match. Per germline, CDR1 LNHDA and CDR2 SQIVND (reference sequence). The CDR3 is 16 amino acids. The CDR3 sequence is CASSTDRGQSNQPQHF. The CDR3 nucleotides are TGTGCCAGTAGTACCGACAGGGGGCAAAGCAATCAGCCCCAGCATTTT.

This sequence joins TRBV6-5 and TRBJ2-1; 11 nucleotides agree with TRBD2. CDR3 length: 16 residues. The junction had 4 bases not matched to a gene; V was cut back by 2 bases and J by 4 bases. CDR1 and CDR2 from the germline V gene are MNHEY and SVGAGI. The CDR3: CASSYHGTSGYNEQFF. CDR3 bases: TGTGCCAGCAGTTACCACGGGACTAGCGGTTACAATGAGCAGTTCTTC.

The chain joins TRBV27 to TRBJ2-7; D is possibly TRBD1 (5 bases). This CDR3 spans 14 amino acids. V lost 2 bases and J 3 bases, leaving 11 bases between the germline ends. In germline, CDR1 is MNHEY, CDR2 SMNVEV (reference sequence). CDR3 residues: CASSLRQGYYEQYF. The CDR3 DNA is TGTGCCAGCAGTTTACGGCAGGGTTACTACGAGCAGTACTTC.

The J gene is TRBJ2-7, the V gene TRBV25-1; 9 nucleotides agree with TRBD1. V shed 3 bases, J shed 6 bases, and the junction held 6 bases outside the gene matches. Germline CDR1 MGHDK, CDR2 SYGVNS. CDR3 length: 14 residues. The CDR3 DNA is TGTGCCAGCAGTGACGGGACAGGGTCTGGCGAGCAGTACTTC. Encoded protein: CASSDGTGSGEQYF.

The chain joins TRBV9 to TRBJ2-2; weak D call: TRBD2 (6 bases). Trimming removed 4 bases at V and 2 bases at J, with 15 bases between. CDR1 and CDR2 from the germline V gene are SGDLS and YYNGEE. CDR3 length: 16 residues. The CDR3 bases are TGTGCCAGCAGCTCCAGGACTATCGCTAACACCGGGGAGCTGTTTTTT. It specifies CASSSRTIANTGELFF.

The chain is built from TRBV29-1 and TRBJ1-5, with D unresolved. In germline, CDR1 is SQVTM, CDR2 ANQGSEA. V gave up 3 bases and J gave up 5 bases, with 8 bases separating them. This CDR3 has 12 residues. The CDR3 protein is CSVDRPDQPQHF. CDR3 DNA: TGCAGCGTTGATCGTCCTGATCAGCCCCAGCATTTT.

The V call is TRBV27, the J call TRBJ1-1; TRBD1 matches at 9 bases. The CDR3 is 15 amino acids. Per the germline V gene, CDR1 is MNHEY and CDR2 is SMNVEV (reference sequence). The trim removed 3 bases at V and 7 bases at J, leaving 9 bases unmatched. CDR3 region: CASSFRQGVQGEAFF. For the CDR3, the DNA is TGTGCCAGCAGTTTCAGACAGGGGGTACAGGGTGAAGCTTTCTTT.

V is TRBV29-1 and J is TRBJ1-2; 8 positions match TRBD1. In germline, CDR1 is SQVTM, CDR2 ANQGSEA. Unmatched junction bases numbered 24, after V lost 4 bases and J lost 8 bases. The CDR3 has 18 amino acids. CDR3 bases: TGCAGCGTTGGGGATGAATTGGTTGTGGGCAGGGGGCGTGGAGGCTACACCTTC. This codes for CSVGDELVVGRGRGGYTF.

This rearrangement joins TRBV4-2 to TRBJ2-7; 10 nucleotides agree with TRBD2. This CDR3 contains 15 residues. Germline V gene data show CDR1 as LGHNA and CDR2 as YNFKEQ. With 6 bases clipped from V and 0 bases from J, the junction kept 5 bases outside the gene matches. The CDR3 DNA reads TGTGCCAGCAGTGAAACTAGCGGGGTCTCCTACGAGCAGTACTTC. It translates to CASSETSGVSYEQYF.

In this sample, this clone turned up once. The V and J genes are TRBV4-1 and TRBJ2-7; possibly TRBD2 for D (6 bases). CDR3 length: 14 residues. Trimming shortened V by 1 base and J by 4 bases, and 11 bases separated the two germline ends. The germline gives CDR1 MGHRA, CDR2 YSYEKL. CDR3 sequence (DNA): TGCGCCAGCAGCCAAGGGGGGGTAGGATACGAGCAGTACTTC. The encoded protein is CASSQGGVGYEQYF.

The V call is TRBV28, the J call TRBJ1-4; 9 bases are a match to TRBD1. V lost 6 bases to trimming and J lost 6 bases; unmatched junction nucleotides: 5. The CDR3 consists of 14 residues. CDR1 and CDR2 from the germline V gene are MDHEN and SYDVKM. The CDR3 spells CASRSQGADEKLFF. CDR3 nucleotide sequence: TGTGCCAGCAGGTCACAGGGGGCAGATGAAAAACTGTTTTTT.

V and J are TRBV5-4 and TRBJ2-2; maybe TRBD2 (6 bases). The germline V gene encodes CDR1 SGHNT and CDR2 YYREEE (reference sequence). The V end lost 2 bases, the J end lost 5 bases, and 13 bases lay between the germline ends. CDR3 length: 15 residues. This chain's CDR3 is CASSFAPGTTGELFF. CDR3 bases: TGTGCCAGCAGCTTCGCCCCAGGGACTACCGGGGAGCTGTTTTTT.

The chain combines TRBV29-1 with TRBJ2-7, with TRBD2 as a possible D gene (5 bases). With 0 bases removed from V and 9 bases from J, the gap between germline ends came to 12 bases. Germline-derived CDR1 and CDR2 are SQVTM and ANQGSEA. The CDR3 has 12 residues. The CDR3 DNA follows: TGCAGCGTTGAAGATCGGATGGCGGGGCAGTACTTC. It is translated as CSVEDRMAGQYF.